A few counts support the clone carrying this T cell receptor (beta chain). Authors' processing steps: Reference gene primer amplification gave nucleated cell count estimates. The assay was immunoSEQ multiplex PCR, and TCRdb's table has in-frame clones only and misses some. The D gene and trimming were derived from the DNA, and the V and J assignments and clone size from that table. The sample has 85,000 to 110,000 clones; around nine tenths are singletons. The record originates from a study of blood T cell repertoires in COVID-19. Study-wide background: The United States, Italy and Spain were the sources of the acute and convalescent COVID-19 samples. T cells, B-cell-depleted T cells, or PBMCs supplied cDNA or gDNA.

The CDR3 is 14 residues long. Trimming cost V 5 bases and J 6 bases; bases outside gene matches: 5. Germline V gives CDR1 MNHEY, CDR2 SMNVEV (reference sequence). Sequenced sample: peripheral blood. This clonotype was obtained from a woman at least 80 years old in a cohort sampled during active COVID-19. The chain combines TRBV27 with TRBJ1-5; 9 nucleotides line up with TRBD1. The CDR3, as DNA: TGTGCCAGCAGTCAAAGACAGGGGGGTCAGCCCCAGCATTTT. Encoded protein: CASSQRQGGQPQHF.